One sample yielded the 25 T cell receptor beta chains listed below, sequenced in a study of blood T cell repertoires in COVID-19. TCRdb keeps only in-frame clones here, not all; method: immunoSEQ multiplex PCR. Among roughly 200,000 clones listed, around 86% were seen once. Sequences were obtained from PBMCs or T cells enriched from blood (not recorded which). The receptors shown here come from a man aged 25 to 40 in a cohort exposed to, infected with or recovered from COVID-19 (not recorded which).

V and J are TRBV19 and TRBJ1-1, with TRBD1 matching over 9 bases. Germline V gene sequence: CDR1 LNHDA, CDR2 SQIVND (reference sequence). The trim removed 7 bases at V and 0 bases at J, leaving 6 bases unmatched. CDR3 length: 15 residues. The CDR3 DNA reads TGTGCCAGTACCCTTGGACAGGGGATGAACACTGAAGCTTTCTTT. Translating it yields CASTLGQGMNTEAFF.

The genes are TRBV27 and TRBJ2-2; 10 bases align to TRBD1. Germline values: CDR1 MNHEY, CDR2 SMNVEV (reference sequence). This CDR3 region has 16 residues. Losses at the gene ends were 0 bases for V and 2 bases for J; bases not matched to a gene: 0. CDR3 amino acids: CASSLSTGGNTGELFF. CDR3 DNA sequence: TGTGCCAGCAGTTTATCGACAGGGGGCAACACCGGGGAGCTGTTTTTT.

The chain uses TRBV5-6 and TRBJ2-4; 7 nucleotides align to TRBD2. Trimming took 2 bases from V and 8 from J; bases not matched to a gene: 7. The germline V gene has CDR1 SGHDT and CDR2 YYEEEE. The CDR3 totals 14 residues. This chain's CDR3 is CASSFDRGGDIQYF. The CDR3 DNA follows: TGTGCCAGCAGCTTCGATCGGGGAGGGGACATTCAGTACTTC.

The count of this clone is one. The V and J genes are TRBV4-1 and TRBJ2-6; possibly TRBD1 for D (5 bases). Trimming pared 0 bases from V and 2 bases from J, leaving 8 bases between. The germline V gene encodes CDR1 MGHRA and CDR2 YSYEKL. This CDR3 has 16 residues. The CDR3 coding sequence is TGCGCCAGCAGCCAAGATCAGGGAACTGGGGCCAACGTCCTGACTTTC. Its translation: CASSQDQGTGANVLTF.

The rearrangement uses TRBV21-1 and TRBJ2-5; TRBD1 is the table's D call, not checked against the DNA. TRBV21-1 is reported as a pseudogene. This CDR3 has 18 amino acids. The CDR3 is CASSKTAPVTGYQETQYF. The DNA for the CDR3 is TGTGCCAGCAGCAAAACGGCCCCCGTAACAGGGTACCAAGAGACCCAGTACTTC.

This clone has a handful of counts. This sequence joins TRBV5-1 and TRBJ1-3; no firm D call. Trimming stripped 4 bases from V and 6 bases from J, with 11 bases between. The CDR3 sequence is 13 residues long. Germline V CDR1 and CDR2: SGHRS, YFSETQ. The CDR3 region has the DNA TGCGCCAGCAGCAGGGAGACGCAAAACACCATATATTTT. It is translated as CASSRETQNTIYF.

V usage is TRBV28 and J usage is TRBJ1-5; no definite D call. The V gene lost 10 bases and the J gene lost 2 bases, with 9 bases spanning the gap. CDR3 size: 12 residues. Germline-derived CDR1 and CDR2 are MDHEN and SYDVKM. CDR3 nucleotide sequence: TGTGCCACCTTCCTTGGCAATCAGCCCCAGCATTTT. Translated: CATFLGNQPQHF.

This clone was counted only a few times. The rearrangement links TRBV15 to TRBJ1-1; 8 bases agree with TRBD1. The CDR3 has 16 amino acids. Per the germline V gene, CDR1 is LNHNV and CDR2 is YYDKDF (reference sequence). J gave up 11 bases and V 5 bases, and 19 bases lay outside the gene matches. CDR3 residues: CATSARTGIWGDSAFF. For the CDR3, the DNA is TGTGCCACCAGCGCTCGGACAGGGATCTGGGGTGACAGCGCTTTCTTT.

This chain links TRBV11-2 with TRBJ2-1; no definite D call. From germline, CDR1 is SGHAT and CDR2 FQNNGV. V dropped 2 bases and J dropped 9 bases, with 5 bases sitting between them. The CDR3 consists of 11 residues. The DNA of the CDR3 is TGTGCCAGCAGCTTACTAGTTGAGCAGTTCTTC. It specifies CASSLLVEQFF.

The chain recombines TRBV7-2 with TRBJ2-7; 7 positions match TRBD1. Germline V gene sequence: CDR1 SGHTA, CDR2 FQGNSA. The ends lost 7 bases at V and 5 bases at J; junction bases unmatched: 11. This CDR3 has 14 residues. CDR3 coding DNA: TGTGCCAGCAATCCACAGGGGACAGCGGACGAGCAGTACTTC. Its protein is CASNPQGTADEQYF.

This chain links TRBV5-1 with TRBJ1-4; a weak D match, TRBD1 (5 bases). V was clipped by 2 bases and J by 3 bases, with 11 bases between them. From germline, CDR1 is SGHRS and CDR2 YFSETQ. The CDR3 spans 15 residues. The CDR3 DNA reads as TGCGCCAGCAGCTTAGACAGTATGTCTAATGAAAAACTGTTTTTT. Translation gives CASSLDSMSNEKLFF.

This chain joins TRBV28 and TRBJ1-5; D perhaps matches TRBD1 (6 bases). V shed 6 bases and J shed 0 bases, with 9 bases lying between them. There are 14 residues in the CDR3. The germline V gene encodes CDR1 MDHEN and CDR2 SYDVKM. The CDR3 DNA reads TGTGCCAGCAGGACAGGATATAGCAATCAGCCCCAGCATTTT. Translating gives CASRTGYSNQPQHF.

This chain's CDR3 is CASSQRGISGNTIYF. In nucleotides, the CDR3 is TGCGCCAGCAGCCAAAGGGGAATCTCTGGAAACACCATATATTTT. The chain uses TRBV4-1 and TRBJ1-3; D is perhaps TRBD1 (5 bases). Germline V CDR1 and CDR2: MGHRA, YSYEKL. V was shortened by 2 bases and J by 0 bases, with 8 bases between the two germline ends. The CDR3 contains 15 residues.

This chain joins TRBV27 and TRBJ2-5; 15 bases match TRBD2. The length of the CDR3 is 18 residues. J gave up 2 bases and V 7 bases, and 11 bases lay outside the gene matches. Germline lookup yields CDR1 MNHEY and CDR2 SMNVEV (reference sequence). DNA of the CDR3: TGTGCCAGCAATCCACTTACCGGACTAGCGGGAGGGCAAGAGACCCAGTACTTC. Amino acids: CASNPLTGLAGGQETQYF.

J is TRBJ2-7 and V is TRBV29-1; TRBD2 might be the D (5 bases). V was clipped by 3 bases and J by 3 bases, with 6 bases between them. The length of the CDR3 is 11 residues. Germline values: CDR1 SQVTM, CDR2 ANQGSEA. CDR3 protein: CSVDRGYEQYF. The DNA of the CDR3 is TGCAGCGTTGATCGGGGCTACGAGCAGTACTTC.

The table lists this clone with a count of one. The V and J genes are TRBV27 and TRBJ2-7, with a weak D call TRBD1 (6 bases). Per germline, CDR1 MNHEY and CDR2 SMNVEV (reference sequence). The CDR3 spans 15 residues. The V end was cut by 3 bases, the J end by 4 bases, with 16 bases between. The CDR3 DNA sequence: TGTGCCAGCAGTTTGGGCATCGGGACATTTTACGAGCAGTACTTC. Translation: CASSLGIGTFYEQYF.

CDR3 nucleotides: TGTGCCAGTAGTATAGTTGGAGCATTGAACACTGAAGCTTTCTTT. It specifies CASSIVGALNTEAFF. The V gene is TRBV19, the J gene TRBJ1-1; no clear D gene. The ends were cut back, 1 base at V and 0 bases at J, with 9 bases in the middle. Germline V gene sequence: CDR1 LNHDA, CDR2 SQIVND (reference sequence). The CDR3 spans 15 residues.

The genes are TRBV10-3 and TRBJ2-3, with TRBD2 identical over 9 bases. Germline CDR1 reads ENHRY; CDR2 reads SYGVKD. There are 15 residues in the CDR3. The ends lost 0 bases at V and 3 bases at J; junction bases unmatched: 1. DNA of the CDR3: TGTGCCATCAGTGAGTCTACTAGCGGGACAGATACGCAGTATTTT. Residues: CAISESTSGTDTQYF.

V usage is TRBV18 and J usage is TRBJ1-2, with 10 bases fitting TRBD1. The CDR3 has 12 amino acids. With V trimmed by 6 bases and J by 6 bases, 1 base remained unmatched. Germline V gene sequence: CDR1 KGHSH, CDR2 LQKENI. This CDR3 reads CASSGTGDGYTF. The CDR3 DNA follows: TGTGCCAGCTCCGGGACAGGGGATGGCTACACCTTC. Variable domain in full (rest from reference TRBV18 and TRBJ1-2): NAGVMQNPRHLVRRRGQEARLRCSPMKGHSHVYWYRQLPEEGLKFMVYLQKENIIDESGMPKERFSAEFPKEGPSILRIQQVVRGDSAAYFCASSGTGDGYTFGSGTRLTVV.

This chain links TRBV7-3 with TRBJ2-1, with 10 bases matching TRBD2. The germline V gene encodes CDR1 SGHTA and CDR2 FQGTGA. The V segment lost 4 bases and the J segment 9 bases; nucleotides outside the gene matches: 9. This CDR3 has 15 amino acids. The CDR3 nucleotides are TGTGCCAGCAGCTCACTAGCGGGAATTGCGTCTGAGCAGTTCTTC. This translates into CASSSLAGIASEQFF.

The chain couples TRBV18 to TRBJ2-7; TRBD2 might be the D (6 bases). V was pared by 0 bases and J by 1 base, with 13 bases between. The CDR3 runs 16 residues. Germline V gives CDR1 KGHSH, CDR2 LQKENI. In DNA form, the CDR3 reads TGTGCCAGCTCACCACCCTATGTGGGAGGTTCCTACGAGCAGTACTTC. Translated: CASSPPYVGGSYEQYF.

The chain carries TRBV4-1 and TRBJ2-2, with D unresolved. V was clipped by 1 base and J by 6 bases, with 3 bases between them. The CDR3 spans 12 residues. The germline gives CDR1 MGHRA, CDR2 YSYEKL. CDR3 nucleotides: TGCGCCAGCAGCCAAGCTTCCGGGGAGCTGTTTTTT. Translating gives CASSQASGELFF.

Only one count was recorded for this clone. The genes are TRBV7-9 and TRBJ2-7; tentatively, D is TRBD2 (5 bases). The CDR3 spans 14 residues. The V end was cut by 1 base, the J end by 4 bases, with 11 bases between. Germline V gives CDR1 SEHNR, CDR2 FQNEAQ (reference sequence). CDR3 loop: CASSLGGRIYEQYF. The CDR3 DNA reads TGTGCCAGCAGCTTAGGAGGGAGAATTTACGAGCAGTACTTC.

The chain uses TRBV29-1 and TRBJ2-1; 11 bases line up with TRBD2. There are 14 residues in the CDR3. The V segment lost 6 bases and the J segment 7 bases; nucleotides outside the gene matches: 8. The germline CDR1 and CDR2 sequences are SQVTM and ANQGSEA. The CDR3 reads CSVPIAGGPNEQFF. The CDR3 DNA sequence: TGCAGCGTCCCCATAGCGGGAGGGCCTAATGAGCAGTTCTTC.

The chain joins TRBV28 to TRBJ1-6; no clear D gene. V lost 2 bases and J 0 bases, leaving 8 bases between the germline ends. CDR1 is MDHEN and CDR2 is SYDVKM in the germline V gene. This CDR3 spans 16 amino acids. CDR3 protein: CASSLPGSSYNSPLHF. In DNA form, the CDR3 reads TGTGCCAGCAGTTTACCCGGGAGCTCCTATAATTCACCCCTCCACTTT. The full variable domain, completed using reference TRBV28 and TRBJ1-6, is DVKVTQSSRYLVKRTGEKVFLECVQDMDHENMFWYRQDPGLGLRLIYFSYDVKMKEKGDIPEGYSVSREKKERFSLILESASTNQTSMYLCASSLPGSSYNSPLHFGNGTRLTVT.